The 30 T cell receptor beta chains presented below share a single source sample, sequenced in a study of shared clonotypes between healthy human individuals (dated by TCRdb to 2019 to 2021). Library construction relied on the immunoSEQ multiplex PCR assay. Entries here come from immuneACCESS through TCRdb and include only in-frame sequences with V and J called. Some clones fail to appear in such tables; in the studies checked, an unresolved V gene covers under half of the shortfall, and the cause of the remainder is unknown. In this sample the table shows 2 million to 3 million clones, roughly 93% of which occur a single time. 0.36% of the sample goes to the ten largest clones. The material sequenced was naive CD4+ T cells from PBMCs. The cell subset or site label on this specimen signifies: CD45RA+ positively selected. These receptors originate from a man younger than 35 in good health. Some clones in this sample may be carry-over from other donors' samples.

The CDR3 nucleotides read TGTGCCAGTAGTCCCGTTGCCTTTTACGAGCAGTACTTC. Encoded protein: CASSPVAFYEQYF. The chain uses TRBV19 and TRBJ2-7, with D hard to call. Germline values: CDR1 LNHDA, CDR2 SQIVND (reference sequence). V was pared by 5 bases and J by 4 bases, with 12 bases between. This CDR3 is built from 13 residues.

This sequence joins TRBV9 and TRBJ1-2; 7 bases match TRBD1. There are 14 residues in the CDR3. V gave up 4 bases and J gave up 4 bases; unmatched junction bases: 7. CDR1 and CDR2 from the germline V gene are SGDLS and YYNGEE. CDR3 loop: CASSPGTETYGYTF. The CDR3, as DNA: TGTGCCAGCAGCCCAGGGACAGAGACCTATGGCTACACCTTC.

The chain has TRBV6-1 and TRBJ2-7; D is unclear. Germline CDR1 reads MNHNS; CDR2 reads SASEGT. The CDR3 spans 12 residues. Trimming removed 6 bases at V and 2 bases at J, with 8 bases between. Here the CDR3 reads CASRQVTYEQYF. CDR3 DNA: TGTGCCAGCAGGCAGGTTACCTACGAGCAGTACTTC.

This chain connects TRBV30 to TRBJ1-6; D is ambiguous. Germline CDR1 GTSNPN, CDR2 SVGIG (reference sequence). The length of the CDR3 is 15 residues. V was shortened by 5 bases and J by 10 bases, with 21 bases between the two germline ends. The CDR3 sequence: CAWASGAWEMSPLHF. As DNA, the CDR3 is TGTGCCTGGGCCTCAGGCGCCTGGGAAATGTCACCCCTCCACTTT.

A few counts support this clone. The J gene is TRBJ1-4, the V gene TRBV2; 8 positions match TRBD1. Germline CDR1 is SNHLY and CDR2 is FYNNEI. After removal of 4 bases from V and 2 bases from J, the junction contained 3 bases not matched to a gene. This CDR3 is 15 amino acids long. In DNA form, the CDR3 reads TGTGCCAGCAGTGGACAGGGGACCACTAATGAAAAACTGTTTTTT. Protein: CASSGQGTTNEKLFF.

In this sample, this clone turned up a few times. At the DNA level, this CDR3 is encoded by other sequences in the same sample as well. The rearrangement uses TRBV5-1 and TRBJ2-6; D unresolved. Germline V gene lookup returns CDR1 SGHRS and CDR2 YFSETQ. The CDR3 is made up of 14 amino acids. Trimming cost V 4 bases and J 0 bases, with 5 bases left between them. The CDR3 spells CASSPPSGANVLTF. The DNA for the CDR3 is TGCGCCAGCAGCCCCCCCTCTGGGGCCAACGTCCTGACTTTC.

Regarding this clone: The sample contains more than one DNA sequence encoding this CDR3. The chain uses TRBV5-1 and TRBJ1-4, with TRBD1 as a possible D gene (5 bases). Germline V gene data show CDR1 as SGHRS and CDR2 as YFSETQ. The CDR3 spans 14 residues. The V end lost 4 bases, the J end lost 3 bases, and 10 bases lay between the germline ends. The CDR3 DNA reads TGCGCCAGCAGCCGAGGGGTGGCTAATGAAAAACTGTTTTTT. Its protein product is CASSRGVANEKLFF.

The gene calls are TRBV7-9 and TRBJ2-2, with 7 bases matching TRBD1. The CDR3 extends over 16 amino acids. Germline CDR1 and CDR2: SEHNR and FQNEAQ (reference sequence). Unmatched junction bases numbered 12, after V lost 3 bases and J lost 8 bases. The CDR3 loop reads CASSFRQGGLKGELFF. CDR3 nucleotides: TGTGCCAGCAGCTTCCGACAAGGGGGCCTAAAGGGGGAGCTGTTTTTT.

The chain uses TRBV7-3 and TRBJ2-5, with D possibly being TRBD1 (6 bases). The J call could be wrong; TRBJ2-7 is a better fit for the DNA end. Germline CDR1 and CDR2: SGHTA and FQGTGA. The CDR3 extends over 13 amino acids. CDR3 in amino acids: CASSPPQGYEQYF. The CDR3 DNA reads TGTGCCAGCAGCCCCCCACAGGGCTACGAGCAGTACTTC.

V usage is TRBV5-1 and J usage is TRBJ1-4; 8 nucleotides line up with TRBD1. V lost 4 bases, J lost 8 bases, and 7 bases stayed unmatched. The V gene's germline CDR1 is SGHRS and CDR2 YFSETQ. The CDR3 contains 14 residues. CDR3 residues: CASSRQGPWEKLFF. CDR3 bases: TGCGCCAGCAGCCGACAGGGGCCCTGGGAAAAACTGTTTTTT.

A note on this clone: Other DNA sequences in the sample encode the same CDR3. CDR3 sequence (DNA): TGCGCCAGCAGCTCGCAGGGAGATACGCAGTATTTT. This codes for CASSSQGDTQYF. The V gene is TRBV5-1, the J gene TRBJ2-3, with D perhaps TRBD1 (5 bases). Trimming cost V 3 bases and J 5 bases, with 7 bases left between them. Germline loops: CDR1 SGHRS, CDR2 YFSETQ. The CDR3 contains 12 residues. The entire variable domain, with the rest obtained from reference TRBV5-1 and TRBJ2-3, is as follows: KAGVTQTPRYLIKTRGQQVTLSCSPISGHRSVSWYQQTPGQGLQFLFEYFSETQRNKGNFPGRFSGRQFSNSRSEMNVSTLELGDSALYLCASSSQGDTQYFGPGTRLTVL.

The gene calls are TRBV7-9 and TRBJ2-5; D possibly corresponds to TRBD1 (6 bases). The last part of the DNA fits TRBJ2-7 better; the J call may be wrong. The CDR3 length is 14 residues. Germline lookup yields CDR1 SEHNR and CDR2 FQNEAQ (reference sequence). In DNA, the CDR3 is TGTGCCAGCAGCCGTGGGGGCGTGAGCTACGAGCAGTACTTC. It codes for CASSRGGVSYEQYF.

This chain links TRBV18 with TRBJ2-5, with D possibly matching TRBD2 (6 bases). The germline gives CDR1 KGHSH, CDR2 LQKENI. Deletions cut 4 bases from V and 9 bases from J, with 18 bases between. This CDR3 region has 14 residues. This chain's CDR3 is CASSRDSGDGAQYF. CDR3 DNA sequence: TGTGCCAGCTCACGGGACTCAGGCGACGGGGCCCAGTACTTC.

The rearrangement joins TRBV5-1 to TRBJ2-1; weak D call: TRBD2 (5 bases). CDR3 size: 14 residues. V dropped 2 bases and J dropped 7 bases, with 13 bases sitting between them. Per germline, CDR1 SGHRS and CDR2 YFSETQ. CDR3 DNA: TGCGCCAGCAGCTTTATCGGGATGCGAAATGAGCAGTTCTTC. It translates to CASSFIGMRNEQFF.

The chain carries TRBV5-1 and TRBJ2-1; 10 positions match TRBD2. The CDR3 contains 16 residues. Germline CDR1 reads SGHRS; CDR2 reads YFSETQ. V gave up 0 bases and J gave up 2 bases; unmatched junction bases: 2. CDR3 nucleotides: TGCGCCAGCAGCTTGGTACTAGCGGGACCCTACAATGAGCAGTTCTTC. Protein product: CASSLVLAGPYNEQFF. The full variable domain, its missing parts supplied by reference TRBV5-1 and TRBJ2-1, is KAGVTQTPRYLIKTRGQQVTLSCSPISGHRSVSWYQQTPGQGLQFLFEYFSETQRNKGNFPGRFSGRQFSNSRSEMNVSTLELGDSALYLCASSLVLAGPYNEQFFGPGTRLTVL.

The chain's CDR3 is CASSPGGPTDTQYF. As DNA, the CDR3 is TGTGCCAGCAGCCCGGGCGGACCCACAGATACGCAGTATTTT. The gene calls are TRBV7-6 and TRBJ2-3; D uncertain. V was cut by 5 bases and J by 2 bases, with 11 bases left in between. The CDR3 loop spans 14 amino acids. The germline CDR1 and CDR2 sequences are SGHVS and FNYEAQ.

This chain's CDR3 is CAWSVITGGPGELFF. CDR3 sequence (DNA): TGTGCCTGGAGTGTCATAACAGGGGGCCCCGGGGAGCTGTTTTTT. The chain has TRBV30 and TRBJ2-2, with TRBD1 identical over 9 bases. Trimming cost V 0 bases and J 6 bases; bases outside gene matches: 5. CDR1 and CDR2 from the germline V gene are GTSNPN and SVGIG (reference sequence). This CDR3 is 15 amino acids long. Full variable domain (remainder filled in from reference TRBV30 and TRBJ2-2): SQTIHQWPATLVQPVGSPLSLECTVEGTSNPNLYWYRQAAGRGLQLLFYSVGIGQISSEVPQNLSASRPQDRQFILSSKKLLLSDSGFYLCAWSVITGGPGELFFGEGSRLTVL.

This sequence joins TRBV10-3 and TRBJ1-5; perhaps TRBD1 as D (6 bases). Germline loops: CDR1 ENHRY, CDR2 SYGVKD. Between the trimmed V and J ends, which lost 9 bases and 6 bases, there was a span of 12 bases. This CDR3 is built from 12 residues. The CDR3 loop reads CAIGRGAQPQHF. The CDR3 bases are TGTGCCATTGGGCGGGGGGCTCAGCCCCAGCATTTT.

V gene TRBV6-1 combines with J gene TRBJ1-5; 7 bases are shared with TRBD1. Germline assignment: CDR1 MNHNS and CDR2 SASEGT. The CDR3 spans 13 residues. With 4 bases clipped from V and 5 bases from J, the junction kept 2 bases outside the gene matches. This chain's CDR3 is CASSGDSHQPQHF. For the CDR3, the DNA is TGTGCCAGCAGTGGGGACAGTCATCAGCCCCAGCATTTT.

This clone was recorded only once. This rearrangement joins TRBV5-4 to TRBJ2-4; D remains ambiguous. V shed 0 bases and J shed 7 bases, with 8 bases lying between them. The germline V gene encodes CDR1 SGHNT and CDR2 YYREEE (reference sequence). The CDR3 is 13 residues long. CDR3 amino acids: CASSLEGMNIQYF. CDR3 nucleotide sequence: TGTGCCAGCAGCTTGGAGGGAATGAACATTCAGTACTTC.

The V and J genes are TRBV7-9 and TRBJ2-7; D remains ambiguous. CDR3 length: 14 residues. Trimming stripped 4 bases from V and 0 bases from J, with 10 bases between. Germline CDR1 is SEHNR and CDR2 is FQNEAQ (reference sequence). Here the CDR3 reads CASSSVGYSYEQYF. In DNA, the CDR3 is TGTGCCAGCAGCTCCGTGGGTTACTCCTACGAGCAGTACTTC. Using reference TRBV7-9 and TRBJ2-7 for the parts outside the CDR3, the full variable domain is DTGVSQNPRHKITKRGQNVTFRCDPISEHNRLYWYRQTLGQGPEFLTYFQNEAQLEKSRLLSDRFSAERPKGSFSTLEIQRTEQGDSAMYLCASSSVGYSYEQYFGPGTRLTVT.

The chain has TRBV18 and TRBJ1-2, with TRBD1 matching 7 bases. V dropped 5 bases and J dropped 9; count of bases not matched to a gene: 15. Per the germline V gene, CDR1 is KGHSH and CDR2 is LQKENI. This CDR3 comprises 15 residues. CDR3 region: CASSSSAGQTGSYTF. CDR3 nucleotides: TGTGCCAGCTCATCGAGCGCGGGACAGACAGGCAGCTACACCTTC.

The J gene is TRBJ2-2, the V gene TRBV19; D may be TRBD2 (6 bases). CDR1 is LNHDA and CDR2 is SQIVND in the germline V gene (reference sequence). Trimming stripped 6 bases from V and 6 bases from J, with 17 bases between. The CDR3 loop spans 15 amino acids. The CDR3 coding sequence is TGTGCCAGTAGGCCCTTTCAGCGGGCCGCCGGGGAGCTGTTTTTT. Translated, it gives CASRPFQRAAGELFF. The entire variable domain, with the rest obtained from reference TRBV19 and TRBJ2-2, is as follows: DGGITQSPKYLFRKEGQNVTLSCEQNLNHDAMYWYRQDPGQGLRLIYYSQIVNDFQKGDIAEGYSVSREKKESFPLTVTSAQKNPTAFYLCASRPFQRAAGELFFGEGSRLTVL.

The chain is built from TRBV9 and TRBJ2-1, with unresolved D. The CDR3 runs 16 residues. Trimming took 3 bases from V and 8 from J, leaving 21 bases between them. Germline CDR1 SGDLS, CDR2 YYNGEE. The CDR3, as DNA: TGTGCCAGCAGCGCCCGCGCCCGGACGGCAAAAGATGAGCAGTTCTTC. As protein: CASSARARTAKDEQFF.

The chain is built from TRBV5-4 and TRBJ2-5, with D maybe TRBD1 (6 bases). V lost 4 bases and J lost 11, with 21 bases in between. The germline CDR1 and CDR2 sequences are SGHNT and YYREEE (reference sequence). The length of the CDR3 is 14 residues. The CDR3 DNA sequence: TGTGCCAGCAGCCCTAAGGGTAGTGCAGGGGAGCAGTACTTC. Protein: CASSPKGSAGEQYF.

The chain joins TRBV15 to TRBJ1-1; D is undetermined. V lost 0 bases and J 7 bases, leaving 9 bases between the germline ends. Germline V gene sequence: CDR1 LNHNV, CDR2 YYDKDF (reference sequence). The CDR3 is 13 amino acids. CDR3 sequence reads: CATSRDRRDEAFF. CDR3 sequence (DNA): TGTGCCACCAGCAGAGATCGGCGAGATGAAGCTTTCTTT.

In this sample, this clone turned up once. The same CDR3 can be traced to other DNA sequences in this sample. The chain joins TRBV5-1 to TRBJ2-5; D might be TRBD1 (6 bases). CDR3 length equals 14 residues. Germline values: CDR1 SGHRS, CDR2 YFSETQ. V lost 5 bases and J 2 bases, leaving 13 bases between the germline ends. CDR3 sequence reads: CASRGSTGQETQYF. In DNA form, the CDR3 reads TGCGCCAGCAGGGGGTCGACAGGACAAGAGACCCAGTACTTC.

The V and J genes are TRBV28 and TRBJ1-5, with 10 bases that match TRBD1. V lost 0 bases, J lost 2 bases, and 4 bases stayed unmatched. The CDR3 has 17 amino acids. Germline V CDR1 and CDR2: MDHEN, SYDVKM. The CDR3 nucleotides read TGTGCCAGCAGTTTATGGGGACAGGGGAGTCGCAATCAGCCCCAGCATTTT. This sequence encodes CASSLWGQGSRNQPQHF.

This chain connects TRBV7-2 to TRBJ1-1, with 9 nucleotides matching TRBD1. The CDR3 totals 15 residues. The ends lost 1 base at V and 3 bases at J; junction bases unmatched: 3. CDR1 and CDR2 from the germline V gene are SGHTA and FQGNSA. CDR3 amino acids: CASSLVQGAYTEAFF. The CDR3 nucleotides are TGTGCCAGCAGCTTAGTACAGGGGGCTTACACTGAAGCTTTCTTT.

V and J are TRBV29-1 and TRBJ2-7, with no clear D. CDR1 and CDR2 from the germline V gene are SQVTM and ANQGSEA. Trimming took 2 bases from V and 1 from J, leaving 9 bases between them. CDR3 length: 13 amino acids. CDR3: CSVEMDGSYEQYF. The CDR3 coding sequence is TGCAGCGTTGAAATGGACGGGTCCTACGAGCAGTACTTC.